The 26 T cell receptor beta chains below were found in one sample sequenced in a study of regulatory T cells in long-lasting Graves disease. Investigators prepared the TCR beta libraries by applying iRepertoire HTBI primers and Arm-PCR of CDR3 regions. TCRdb analysed the multiplex PCR reads with MiXCR anew, one entry per CDR3 protein. The sample lists a few hundred thousand distinct CDR3 sequences; about 23% were seen once. Time point reported: persistent/refractory GD, antithyroid drugs over 5 years with positive TRAb. PBMC-derived RNA was used for the TCR library. Material: peripheral blood mononuclear cells (PBMCs), obtained when the disease was refractory, from a patient treated with antithyroid drugs. Receptors were obtained from a woman between 40 and 55 years old with Graves disease.

V gene TRBV7-9 combines with J gene TRBJ2-4; D unclear. Germline loops: CDR1 SEHNR, CDR2 FQNEAQ (reference sequence). The CDR3 sequence is 12 residues long. Deletions cut 5 bases from V and 3 bases from J, with 5 bases between. The CDR3 DNA sequence: TGTGCCAGCAGCACCGGCAAAAACATTCAGTACTTC. This translates into CASSTGKNIQYF.

This clonotype appeared once. The chain combines TRBV3-1 with TRBJ2-7; 8 nucleotides match TRBD1. The germline V gene encodes CDR1 LGHDT and CDR2 YNNKEL (reference sequence). The CDR3 is 16 amino acids. V lost 4 bases and J lost 3; bases outside the gene matches: 11. The CDR3 loop reads CASSPIGQGDFYEQYF. The CDR3 DNA reads TGTGCCAGCAGCCCAATAGGACAGGGCGATTTCTACGAGCAGTACTTC.

This clonotype was observed at least ten times. The chain combines TRBV2 with TRBJ2-7; perhaps TRBD1 as D (5 bases). The CDR3 runs 13 residues. CDR1 SNHLY and CDR2 FYNNEI come from the germline V gene. The V gene lost 4 bases and the J gene lost 3 bases, with 10 bases spanning the gap. CDR3 DNA: TGTGCCAGCAGTGTCGACAGAGACTACGAGCAGTACTTC. As protein: CASSVDRDYEQYF.

The sample holds many counts of this clonotype. The chain is built from TRBV6-5 and TRBJ2-5; the match to TRBD2 covers 7 bases. The V segment lost 2 bases and the J segment 3 bases; nucleotides outside the gene matches: 6. The V gene's germline CDR1 is MNHEY and CDR2 SVGAGI. The CDR3 contains 15 residues. Written as DNA, the CDR3 is TGTGCCAGCAGTTACCGGCTAGCGGAGAAAGAGACCCAGTACTTC. This translates into CASSYRLAEKETQYF.

To note about this clonotype: Germline and junction disagree at one end, which may indicate a read error. The J gene is TRBJ2-7, the V gene TRBV6-2 or TRBV6-3; TRBD2 aligns across 7 bases. CDR3 length: 16 amino acids. Germline-derived CDR1 and CDR2 are MNHEY and SVGEGT. In DNA form, the CDR3 reads TGCGCCAGCAGCCGCGGCTCGAGACTAGCCCCCTACGAGCAGTACTTC. Its translation is CASSRGSRLAPYEQYF.

As to this clonotype: Just one base apart from a much larger clone, this may be a read error. This chain uses TRBV29-1 with TRBJ2-5; tentative D call: TRBD2 (5 bases). The length of the CDR3 is 13 residues. V lost 2 bases and J 5 bases, leaving 12 bases between the germline ends. Per germline, CDR1 SQVTM and CDR2 ANQGSEA. CDR3 loop: CSVETNAGETQYF. CDR3 DNA: TGCAGCGTTGAAACTAACGCGGGTGAGACCCAGTACTTC.

The V and J genes are TRBV10-3 and TRBJ2-3; weak D call: TRBD1 (7 bases). This CDR3 comprises 17 residues. Trimming left V 0 bases short and J 2 bases short, with 15 bases between. Germline V gives CDR1 ENHRY, CDR2 SYGVKD. The CDR3 DNA reads TGTGCCATCAGTGAGTCTGAGGCAGGGGGGTCCACAGATACGCAGTATTTT. Amino acid sequence: CAISESEAGGSTDTQYF.

This clonotype was picked up many times. The chain is built from TRBV28 and TRBJ2-7, with TRBD2 identical over 8 bases. Trimming took 6 bases from V and 3 from J; bases not matched to a gene: 10. The CDR3 length is 15 residues. Germline V lookup: CDR1 MDHEN, CDR2 SYDVKM. The CDR3 DNA sequence: TGTGCCAGCAGCAGCTTCCCTAGCGGGTACTACGAGCAGTACTTC. It codes for CASSSFPSGYYEQYF.

This clonotype has only a few counts. V gene TRBV27 combines with J gene TRBJ2-7; 9 bases match TRBD1. This CDR3 is built from 17 residues. In germline, CDR1 is MNHEY, CDR2 SMNVEV (reference sequence). After removal of 4 bases from V and 6 bases from J, the junction contained 16 bases not matched to a gene. DNA for the CDR3: TGTGCCAGCAGTTCCCGTCCCGACAGGGGGGGGGGGTTCGAGCAGTACTTC. Its translation: CASSSRPDRGGGFEQYF.

This clonotype was picked up many times. The rearrangement links TRBV2 to TRBJ1-4; D remains unclear. Trimming cost V 8 bases and J 3 bases, with 13 bases left between them. The CDR3 consists of 14 residues. In germline, CDR1 is SNHLY, CDR2 FYNNEI. The CDR3 sequence is CASGGGPANEKLFF. The CDR3 nucleotides read TGTGCCAGCGGCGGAGGACCAGCTAATGAAAAACTGTTTTTT. The variable domain in full, with the rest retrieved from reference TRBV2 and TRBJ1-4, is EPEVTQTPSHQVTQMGQEVILRCVPISNHLYFYWYRQILGQKVEFLVSFYNNEISEKSEIFDDQFSVERPDGSNFTLKIRSTKLEDSAMYFCASGGGPANEKLFFGSGTQLSVL.

Note on this clonotype: A read error is likely here: a far larger clone is one base away. The chain is built from TRBV2 and TRBJ2-2, with a tentative D call TRBD1 (7 bases). CDR3 size: 15 residues. Germline assignment: CDR1 SNHLY and CDR2 FYNNEI. Trimming removed 10 bases at V and 4 bases at J, with 19 bases between. The CDR3 DNA follows: TGTGCCACCGGTGATTTGGAGGGGGCCACCGGGGAGCTGTTTTTT. Amino acid sequence: CATGDLEGATGELFF. Using reference TRBV2 and TRBJ2-2 for the parts outside the CDR3, the full variable domain is EPEVTQTPSHQVTQMGQEVILRCVPISNHLYFYWYRQILGQKVEFLVSFYNNEISEKSEIFDDQFSVERPDGSNFTLKIRSTKLEDSAMYFCATGDLEGATGELFFGEGSRLTVL.

The chain links TRBV5-1 to TRBJ1-5; the D gene is possibly TRBD1 (5 bases). Trimming removed 2 bases from V and 7 bases from J, with 13 bases in between. Per the germline V gene, CDR1 is SGHRS and CDR2 is YFSETQ. CDR3 size: 14 residues. The CDR3 spells CASSFSGYGQPQHF. The CDR3 region has the DNA TGCGCCAGCAGCTTCTCAGGGTACGGCCAGCCCCAGCATTTT. The variable domain in full, completed from reference TRBV5-1 and TRBJ1-5, reads KAGVTQTPRYLIKTRGQQVTLSCSPISGHRSVSWYQQTPGQGLQFLFEYFSETQRNKGNFPGRFSGRQFSNSRSEMNVSTLELGDSALYLCASSFSGYGQPQHFGDGTRLSIL.

The chain joins TRBV5-1 to TRBJ2-2; D not certain. The V and J ends lost 3 bases and 3 bases respectively, with 9 bases between them. The CDR3 extends over 14 amino acids. Germline CDR1 SGHRS, CDR2 YFSETQ. The CDR3 is CASSYTMDTGELFF. CDR3 DNA sequence: TGCGCCAGCAGCTACACTATGGACACCGGGGAGCTGTTTTTT.

This rearrangement joins TRBV5-4 to TRBJ2-7; 11 bases are a match to TRBD1. Germline V gene sequence: CDR1 SGHNT, CDR2 YYREEE (reference sequence). This CDR3 contains 17 residues. V was pared by 0 bases and J by 6 bases, with 11 bases of the junction left unmatched. CDR3 residues: CASSLVFGQGARSEQYF. The CDR3 nucleotides read TGTGCCAGCAGCTTGGTTTTCGGACAGGGGGCTCGTAGCGAGCAGTACTTC.

This clonotype was seen more than once but under ten times. The V and J genes are TRBV28 and TRBJ1-3; D uncertain. Trimming pared 1 base from V and 0 bases from J, leaving 10 bases between. The CDR3 length is 16 residues. Germline V lookup: CDR1 MDHEN, CDR2 SYDVKM. The CDR3 bases are TGTGCCAGCAGTTTATATCGGGGTAACTCTGGAAACACCATATATTTT. As protein: CASSLYRGNSGNTIYF.

For this clonotype: This sequence may be a read error, since a much larger clone differs from it by one base. The CDR3 reads CASSLTGQFRGAQHF. DNA of the CDR3: TGTGCCAGCAGTTTAACCGGACAGTTCAGAGGGGCCCAGCATTTT. The rearrangement joins TRBV12-3 or TRBV12-4 to TRBJ1-5; D might be TRBD1 (6 bases). This CDR3 is built from 15 residues. V lost 2 bases, J lost 11 bases, and 19 bases lay in between.

The V call is TRBV2, the J call TRBJ2-3; 9 bases are shared with TRBD2. Germline loops: CDR1 SNHLY, CDR2 FYNNEI. V lost 6 bases and J lost 0; bases outside the gene matches: 4. The CDR3 is 15 amino acids. CDR3 sequence (DNA): TGTGCCAGCAGCTGGACTAGCGCTAGCACAGATACGCAGTATTTT. Its protein is CASSWTSASTDTQYF.

The chain recombines TRBV6-1 with TRBJ2-2; tentative D call: TRBD2 (5 bases). Trimming stripped 3 bases from V and 0 bases from J, with 20 bases between. From germline, CDR1 is MNHNS and CDR2 SASEGT. The length of the CDR3 is 19 residues. The CDR3 region is CASSDFPPPGSANTGELFF. In DNA form, the CDR3 reads TGTGCCAGCAGTGATTTCCCCCCCCCGGGATCGGCGAACACCGGGGAGCTGTTTTTT.

The gene calls are TRBV9 and TRBJ1-1; no clear D. This CDR3 is 13 amino acids long. The V gene lost 2 bases and the J gene lost 1 base, with 6 bases spanning the gap. CDR1 and CDR2 (germline): SGDLS, YYNGEE. CDR3 residues: CASSVPPNTEAFF. The CDR3 nucleotides read TGTGCCAGCAGCGTCCCCCCGAACACTGAAGCTTTCTTT.

The chain has TRBV7-9 and TRBJ2-2, with 8 positions matching TRBD2. After removal of 10 bases from V and 5 bases from J, the junction contained 12 bases not matched to a gene. The CDR3 is 15 residues long. Germline V gene lookup returns CDR1 SEHNR and CDR2 FQNEAQ (reference sequence). The CDR3 DNA follows: TGTGCCACCTTGCAGGGACTAGATATTACCGGGGAGCTGTTTTTT. Protein sequence: CATLQGLDITGELFF.

This clonotype was found many times. The chain couples TRBV28 to TRBJ1-5; 7 bases align to TRBD1. This CDR3 region has 15 residues. Germline V gene sequence: CDR1 MDHEN, CDR2 SYDVKM. The junction had 9 bases not matched to a gene; V was cut back by 6 bases and J by 4 bases. The CDR3 region is CASSLSTGVNQPQHF. Written as DNA, the CDR3 is TGTGCCAGCAGCTTGAGTACAGGGGTTAATCAGCCCCAGCATTTT.

This chain uses TRBV11-2 with TRBJ1-2, with D possibly being TRBD1 (5 bases). Trimming took off 2 bases at V and 1 base at J, with 11 bases between the two ends. The CDR3 has 15 residues. Germline V gene sequence: CDR1 SGHAT, CDR2 FQNNGV. The CDR3 region is CASSLTTGDNYGYTF. The CDR3 DNA reads as TGTGCCAGCAGCTTAACTACAGGAGATAACTATGGCTACACCTTC.

This clonotype showed up just a few times. The chain has TRBV27 and TRBJ2-2; 14 bases map to TRBD2. V shed 4 bases, J shed 5 bases, and the junction held 3 bases outside the gene matches. CDR1 and CDR2 (germline): MNHEY, SMNVEV (reference sequence). The CDR3 covers 16 residues. The CDR3, as DNA: TGTGCCAGCAGTTCGGGACTAGCGGGAGCTACCGGGGAGCTGTTTTTT. This codes for CASSSGLAGATGELFF.

This clonotype was seen repeatedly, ten times or more. The chain links TRBV2 to TRBJ2-5; D may be TRBD2 (5 bases). The length of the CDR3 is 13 residues. CDR1 and CDR2 from the germline V gene are SNHLY and FYNNEI. The V gene lost 6 bases and the J gene lost 10 bases, with 18 bases spanning the gap. The CDR3 DNA follows: TGTGCCAGCAGACCGATCAAAACACTAGGCCAGTACTTC. It is translated as CASRPIKTLGQYF.

This clonotype has ten or more counts. V is TRBV29-1 and J is TRBJ2-5; 7 bases fit TRBD2. The germline gives CDR1 SQVTM, CDR2 ANQGSEA. J was trimmed by 3 bases and V by 4 bases; bases with no gene match: 8. This CDR3 has 14 residues. CDR3 protein: CSVVGTTTEETQYF. The CDR3 DNA reads TGCAGCGTTGTTGGGACTACCACCGAAGAGACCCAGTACTTC.

In its sample, this clonotype was seen many times. The chain carries TRBV6-2 or TRBV6-3 and TRBJ1-1; D is unclear. V gave up 2 bases and J gave up 3 bases, with 10 bases separating them. The CDR3 spans 14 residues. Germline lookup yields CDR1 MNHEY and CDR2 SVGEGT. The CDR3 is CASSYPLNYTEAFF. The CDR3 coding sequence is TGTGCCAGCAGTTACCCCCTAAATTACACTGAAGCTTTCTTT.